This T cell receptor (beta chain) was sequenced for a study of blood T cell repertoires in COVID-19. Across the study: Samples of COVID-19 (acute and convalescent) were obtained from the United States, Italy and Spain. PBMCs, B-cell-depleted T cells, or T cells provided the cDNA or gDNA that made up the material.

The trim removed 4 bases at V and 3 bases at J, leaving 10 bases unmatched. This CDR3 region has 16 residues. CDR1 is MDHEN, CDR2 SYDVKM, per germline. Authors' analysis steps: Nucleated cell number was recorded as an estimate derived from reference gene primer amplification. Assay used: immunoSEQ multiplex PCR; TCRdb lists only in-frame clones, some missing. V and J calls and clone size are given by that table; D and trimming were obtained from the DNA. The sample lists around 63,000 clones; more than 75% were seen once. The sequence derives from a woman aged 55-75 years with acute or convalescent COVID-19. The chain carries TRBV28 and TRBJ2-7, with 9 bases matching TRBD1. The sequencing input was peripheral blood. For the CDR3, the DNA is TGTGCCAGCAGTTCCCCCGGGACAGGGATGCACTACGAGCAGTACGTC. Encoded protein: CASSSPGTGMHYEQYV.